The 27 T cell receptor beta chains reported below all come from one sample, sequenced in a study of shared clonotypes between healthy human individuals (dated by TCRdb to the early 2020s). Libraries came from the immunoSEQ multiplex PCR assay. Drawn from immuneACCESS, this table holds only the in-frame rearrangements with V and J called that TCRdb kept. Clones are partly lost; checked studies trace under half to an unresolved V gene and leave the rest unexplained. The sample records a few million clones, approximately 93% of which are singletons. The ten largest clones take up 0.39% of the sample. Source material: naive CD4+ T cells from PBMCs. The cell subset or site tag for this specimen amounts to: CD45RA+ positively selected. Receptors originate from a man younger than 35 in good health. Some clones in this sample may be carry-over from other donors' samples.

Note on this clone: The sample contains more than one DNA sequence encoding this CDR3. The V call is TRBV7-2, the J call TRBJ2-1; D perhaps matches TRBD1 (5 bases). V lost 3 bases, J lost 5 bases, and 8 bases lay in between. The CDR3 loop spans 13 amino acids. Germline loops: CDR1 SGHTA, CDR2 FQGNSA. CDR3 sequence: CASSLGRDNEQFF. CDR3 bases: TGTGCCAGCAGCTTGGGGCGAGACAATGAGCAGTTCTTC.

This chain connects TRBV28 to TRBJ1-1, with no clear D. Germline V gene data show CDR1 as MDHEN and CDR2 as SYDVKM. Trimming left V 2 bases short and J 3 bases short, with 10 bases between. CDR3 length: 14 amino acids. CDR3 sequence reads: CASSLRGADTEAFF. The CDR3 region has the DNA TGTGCCAGCAGTTTAAGAGGTGCAGACACTGAAGCTTTCTTT.

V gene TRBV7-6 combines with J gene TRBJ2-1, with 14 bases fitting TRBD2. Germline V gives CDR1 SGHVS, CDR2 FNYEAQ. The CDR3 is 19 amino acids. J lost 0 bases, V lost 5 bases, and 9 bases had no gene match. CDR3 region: CASSRRLAGGRSSYNEQFF. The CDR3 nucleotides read TGTGCCAGCAGCCGCAGACTAGCGGGAGGGCGGAGCTCCTACAATGAGCAGTTCTTC.

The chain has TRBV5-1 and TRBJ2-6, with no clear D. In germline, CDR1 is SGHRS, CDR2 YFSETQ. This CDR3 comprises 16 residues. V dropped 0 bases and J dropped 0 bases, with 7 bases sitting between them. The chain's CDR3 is CASSLGGPSGANVLTF. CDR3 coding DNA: TGCGCCAGCAGCTTGGGGGGTCCCTCTGGGGCCAACGTCCTGACTTTC.

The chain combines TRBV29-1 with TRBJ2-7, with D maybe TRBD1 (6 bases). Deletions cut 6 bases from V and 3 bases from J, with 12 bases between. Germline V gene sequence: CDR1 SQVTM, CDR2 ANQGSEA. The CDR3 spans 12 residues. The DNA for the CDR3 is TGCAGCGTCAGGGGCCGCCGCTACGAGCAGTACTTC. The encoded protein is CSVRGRRYEQYF.

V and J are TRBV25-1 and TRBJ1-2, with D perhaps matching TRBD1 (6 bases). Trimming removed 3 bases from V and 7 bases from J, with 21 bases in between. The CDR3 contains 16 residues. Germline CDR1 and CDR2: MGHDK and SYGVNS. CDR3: CASSEIGGQGARGYTF. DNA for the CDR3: TGTGCCAGCAGTGAGATAGGGGGGCAGGGAGCTCGTGGCTACACCTTC.

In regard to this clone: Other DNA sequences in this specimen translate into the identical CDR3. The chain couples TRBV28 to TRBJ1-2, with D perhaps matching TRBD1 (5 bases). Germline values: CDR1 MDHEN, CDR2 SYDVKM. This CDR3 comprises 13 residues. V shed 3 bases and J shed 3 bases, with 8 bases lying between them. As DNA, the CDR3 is TGTGCCAGCAGTTTGGGGCGGGACTATGGCTACACCTTC. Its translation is CASSLGRDYGYTF.

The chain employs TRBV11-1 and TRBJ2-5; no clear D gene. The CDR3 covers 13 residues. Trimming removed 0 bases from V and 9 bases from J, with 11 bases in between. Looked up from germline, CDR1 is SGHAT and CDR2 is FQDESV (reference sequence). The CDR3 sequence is CASSLALGMPQYF. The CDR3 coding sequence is TGTGCCAGCAGCTTAGCGTTGGGGATGCCCCAGTACTTC.

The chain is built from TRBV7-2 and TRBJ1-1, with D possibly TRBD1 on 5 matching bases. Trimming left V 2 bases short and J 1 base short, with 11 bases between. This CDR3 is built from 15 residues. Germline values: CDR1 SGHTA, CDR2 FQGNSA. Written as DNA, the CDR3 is TGTGCCAGCAGCTTACTAGCCAGGGCGAACACTGAAGCTTTCTTT. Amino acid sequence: CASSLLARANTEAFF.

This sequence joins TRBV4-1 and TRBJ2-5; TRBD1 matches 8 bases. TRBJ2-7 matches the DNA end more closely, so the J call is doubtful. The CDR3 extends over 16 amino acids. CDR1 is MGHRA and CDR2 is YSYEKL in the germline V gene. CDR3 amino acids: CASSHSKGTGFYEQYF. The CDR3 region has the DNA TGCGCCAGCAGCCACTCAAAAGGGACAGGATTCTACGAGCAGTACTTC.

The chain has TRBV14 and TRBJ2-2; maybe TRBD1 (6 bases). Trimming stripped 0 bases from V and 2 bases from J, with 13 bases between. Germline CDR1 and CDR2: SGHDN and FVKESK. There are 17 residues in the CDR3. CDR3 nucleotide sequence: TGTGCCAGCAGCCAAGATTGGGGGCCTCGTAACACCGGGGAGCTGTTTTTT. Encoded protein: CASSQDWGPRNTGELFF.

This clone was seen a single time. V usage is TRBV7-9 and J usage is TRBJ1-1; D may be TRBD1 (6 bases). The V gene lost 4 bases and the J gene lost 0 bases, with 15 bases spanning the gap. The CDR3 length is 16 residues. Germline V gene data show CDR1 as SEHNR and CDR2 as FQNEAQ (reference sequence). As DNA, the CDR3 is TGTGCCAGCAGCTCAAGGGGACAACTAATGAACACTGAAGCTTTCTTT. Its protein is CASSSRGQLMNTEAFF.

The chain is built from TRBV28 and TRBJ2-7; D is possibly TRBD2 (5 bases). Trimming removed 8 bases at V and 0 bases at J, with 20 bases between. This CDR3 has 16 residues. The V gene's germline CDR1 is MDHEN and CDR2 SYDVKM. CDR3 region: CASGLPRDGISYEQYF. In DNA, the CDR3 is TGTGCCAGCGGACTCCCCCGTGACGGGATCTCCTACGAGCAGTACTTC.

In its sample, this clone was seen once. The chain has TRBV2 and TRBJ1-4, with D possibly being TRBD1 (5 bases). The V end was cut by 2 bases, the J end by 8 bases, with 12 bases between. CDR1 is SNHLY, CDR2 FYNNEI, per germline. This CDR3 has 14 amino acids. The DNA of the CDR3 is TGTGCCAGCAGTGAACAGGGTCTCAGCGAAAAACTGTTTTTT. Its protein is CASSEQGLSEKLFF.

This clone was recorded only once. CDR3 in DNA: TGCGCCAGCAGCGGGGGACACAGCACAGATACGCAGTATTTT. It is translated as CASSGGHSTDTQYF. The chain couples TRBV5-1 to TRBJ2-3; the D gene is possibly TRBD1 (6 bases). CDR1 is SGHRS, CDR2 YFSETQ, per germline. With 4 bases removed from V and 0 bases from J, the gap between germline ends came to 9 bases. The CDR3 has 14 amino acids.

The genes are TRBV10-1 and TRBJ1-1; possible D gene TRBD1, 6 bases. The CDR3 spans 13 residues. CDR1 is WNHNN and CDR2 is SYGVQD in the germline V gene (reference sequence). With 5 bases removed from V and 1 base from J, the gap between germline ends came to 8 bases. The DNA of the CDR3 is TGCGCCAGCAGTATGGACAGGAACACTGAAGCTTTCTTT. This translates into CASSMDRNTEAFF.

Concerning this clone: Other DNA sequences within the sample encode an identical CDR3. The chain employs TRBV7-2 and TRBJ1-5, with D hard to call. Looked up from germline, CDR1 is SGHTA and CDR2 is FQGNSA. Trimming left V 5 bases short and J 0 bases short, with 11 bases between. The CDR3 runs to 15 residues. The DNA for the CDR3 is TGTGCCAGCAGCCCGGAGGGCGCTAGCAATCAGCCCCAGCATTTT. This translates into CASSPEGASNQPQHF. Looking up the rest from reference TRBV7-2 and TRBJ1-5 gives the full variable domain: GAGVSQSPSNKVTEKGKDVELRCDPISGHTALYWYRQSLGQGLEFLIYFQGNSAPDKSGLPSDRFSAERTGGSVSTLTIQRTQQEDSAVYLCASSPEGASNQPQHFGDGTRLSIL.

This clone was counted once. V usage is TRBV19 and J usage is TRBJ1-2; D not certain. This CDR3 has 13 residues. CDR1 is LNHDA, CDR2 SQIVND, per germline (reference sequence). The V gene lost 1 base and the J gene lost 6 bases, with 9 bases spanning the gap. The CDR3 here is CASSIAPTHGYTF. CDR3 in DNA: TGTGCCAGTAGTATAGCCCCCACCCATGGCTACACCTTC.

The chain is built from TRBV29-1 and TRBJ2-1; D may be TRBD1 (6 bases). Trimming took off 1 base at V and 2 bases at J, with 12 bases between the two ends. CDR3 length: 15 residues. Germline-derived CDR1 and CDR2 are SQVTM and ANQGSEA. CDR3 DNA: TGCAGCGTTGAAGTGAGGGGGAGAGCCTACAATGAGCAGTTCTTC. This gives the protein CSVEVRGRAYNEQFF.

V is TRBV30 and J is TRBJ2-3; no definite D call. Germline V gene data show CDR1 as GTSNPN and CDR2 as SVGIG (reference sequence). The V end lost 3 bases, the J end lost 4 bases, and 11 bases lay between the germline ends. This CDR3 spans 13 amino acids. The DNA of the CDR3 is TGTGCCTGGAGCGCGATCTTAGCAGATACGCAGTATTTT. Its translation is CAWSAILADTQYF.

The CDR3 DNA is TGTGCCAGCTCATCTACGGCGGGTGGAGCAGTCTCTAACTATGGCTACACCTTC. Residues: CASSSTAGGAVSNYGYTF. The genes are TRBV18 and TRBJ1-2; no firm D call. V dropped 5 bases and J dropped 0 bases, with 22 bases sitting between them. The CDR3 has 18 residues. Germline CDR1 reads KGHSH; CDR2 reads LQKENI.

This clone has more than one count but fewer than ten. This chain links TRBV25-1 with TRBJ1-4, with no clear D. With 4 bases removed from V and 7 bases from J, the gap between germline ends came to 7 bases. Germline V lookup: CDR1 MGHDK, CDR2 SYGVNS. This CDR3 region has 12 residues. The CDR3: CASSVDGEKLFF. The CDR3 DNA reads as TGTGCCAGCAGTGTGGACGGTGAAAAACTGTTTTTT.

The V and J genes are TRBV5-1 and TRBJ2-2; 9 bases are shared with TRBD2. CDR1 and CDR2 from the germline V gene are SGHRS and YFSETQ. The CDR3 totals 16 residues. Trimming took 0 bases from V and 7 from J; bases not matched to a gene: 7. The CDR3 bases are TGCGCCAGCAGCTTGGAACCCAGCGGGAGGAGCGGGGAGCTGTTTTTT. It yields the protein CASSLEPSGRSGELFF. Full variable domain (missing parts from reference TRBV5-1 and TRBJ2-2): KAGVTQTPRYLIKTRGQQVTLSCSPISGHRSVSWYQQTPGQGLQFLFEYFSETQRNKGNFPGRFSGRQFSNSRSEMNVSTLELGDSALYLCASSLEPSGRSGELFFGEGSRLTVL.

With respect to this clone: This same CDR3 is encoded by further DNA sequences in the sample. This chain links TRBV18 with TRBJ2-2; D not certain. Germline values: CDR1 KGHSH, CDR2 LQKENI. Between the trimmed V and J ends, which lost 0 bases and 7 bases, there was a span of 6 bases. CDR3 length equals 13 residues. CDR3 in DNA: TGTGCCAGCTCACCACCCGGTGGCGGGGAGCTGTTTTTT. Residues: CASSPPGGGELFF.

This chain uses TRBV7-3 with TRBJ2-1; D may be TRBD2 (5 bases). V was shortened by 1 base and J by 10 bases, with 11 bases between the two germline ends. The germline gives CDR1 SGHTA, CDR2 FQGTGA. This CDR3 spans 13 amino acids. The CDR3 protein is CASSLREQTEQFF. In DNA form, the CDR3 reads TGTGCCAGCAGCTTAAGGGAGCAGACCGAGCAGTTCTTC.

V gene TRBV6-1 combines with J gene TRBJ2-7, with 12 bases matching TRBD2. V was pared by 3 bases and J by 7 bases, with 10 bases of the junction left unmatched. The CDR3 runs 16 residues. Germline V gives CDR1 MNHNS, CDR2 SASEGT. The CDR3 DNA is TGTGCCAGCAGTGACCCGACTAGCGGGAGATCTGAAGAGCAGTACTTC. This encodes CASSDPTSGRSEEQYF.

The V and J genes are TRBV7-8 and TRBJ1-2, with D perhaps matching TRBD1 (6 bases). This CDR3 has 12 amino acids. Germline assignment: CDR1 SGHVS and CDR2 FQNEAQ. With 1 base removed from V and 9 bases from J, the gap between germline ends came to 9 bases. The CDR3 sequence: CASSLVGHSYTF. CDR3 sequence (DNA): TGTGCCAGCAGCTTAGTGGGACACAGCTACACCTTC. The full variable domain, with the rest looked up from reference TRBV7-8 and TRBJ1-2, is GAGVSQSPRYKVAKRGQDVALRCDPISGHVSLFWYQQALGQGPEFLTYFQNEAQLDKSGLPSDRFFAERPEGSVSTLKIQRTQQEDSAVYLCASSLVGHSYTFGSGTRLTVV.